This T cell receptor beta chain was retrieved from a study of tissue T cells after allogeneic stem cell transplantation (dated by TCRdb to between 2021 and 2023). Study-wide context: The study profiled TCR beta repertoires across many tissues from research autopsies of patients with and without GVHD, plus mouse models of GVHD. The human arm was a prospective observational study without blinding or randomization.

General study outcomes and caveats: In both patients and mice, only a limited portion of the TCR repertoire detected in tissues was captured by blood and spleen T cells. Sampling depth was acknowledged as a limitation, and the patient cohort was both small and clinically heterogeneous. The study did not establish which tissue TCRs were alloreactive or antigen-specific, and some clones may have been host cells that persisted. Only a few T cell clones appeared in more than one patient, yet motif-based clustering showed tissue-specific repertoire signatures that were shared between patients. Within patients, how anatomically similar tissues were was a major factor shaping TCR repertoire composition, regardless of disease or transplant status.

The CDR3 sequence holds 13 residues, the cysteine and phenylalanine included. Sequencing covers 36 bases of the CDR3, shown here with the frame starting at base 1. The trim is 2 bases for V and 5 bases for J, with a gap of 8 bases between the germline ends. CDR1 and CDR2 are read off the germline V gene as SGHND and FRSKSL. Note on this clone: Its antigen specificity is not known. In this entry, gene names and germline sequences are mouse ones. The CDR3 goes on 1 residue after the read ends, and that part is filled in from the germline J gene.

The library was made by the immunoSEQ multiplex PCR assay. Adaptive Biotechnologies performed the TCRbeta CDR3 sequencing at survey depth and reported CDR3 sequences, V/J genes, productive frequency and template counts. TCR beta CDR3 regions were amplified from genomic DNA rather than RNA. For the original study's pipeline: Jensen-Shannon divergence was used to quantify pairwise repertoire overlap between tissues, with a value of 1 indicating complete divergence and a value of 0 indicating identical repertoires. Tissues were clustered by single-linkage agglomerative hierarchical clustering of pairwise JSD values, and the clustering results were displayed as dendrograms. GLIPH2 was applied to all patient samples using simulation_depth 1000, kmer_min_depth 3, and cdr3_length_cutoff 8, and only groups with more than two unique CDR3s were retained. In a standardized tissue-overlap score, Jaccard GLIPH-group overlap across patients was extrapolated to a standard repertoire size of 1000 clones. Linear mixed-effect models, with tissue included as a fixed effect and individual included as a random effect, were used to assess associations of diversity with clinical or experimental variables. The immuneACCESS repertoire file appears here via TCRdb, limited to in-frame rearrangements. These files lack a portion of the clones; in checked studies, under half of the deficit traces to unresolved V genes, and the cause of the others is not known. V, J and clone size were drawn from that table, and D and trimming were deduced from the DNA. The sample table holds roughly 6,600 clones, of which around half were seen once. The leading ten clones occupy roughly 8% of the sample.

What the time point label conveys for this sample: mouse harvest day 7 after allogeneic transplant. Each mouse graft, delivered by tail vein injection, combined 10^6 splenic CD5+ T cells with 10^7 T-cell-depleted bone marrow cells. A major MHC-mismatch B6 (H2b) into BALB/c (H2d) model was used to model mouse GVHD, and tissues were profiled at day 7 or 14. On day 7 or 14 post-transplant, mouse tissues and retro-orbital blood were harvested with separate sterile tools for each animal, and livers were flushed beforehand. Before genomic DNA isolation with the DNeasy Blood & Tissue Kit, mouse tissues were minced with razor blades in buffered saline.

Recombination linked TRBV15 to TRBJ2-5; the D segment cannot be called with confidence. The sample consisted of lymph node tissue. The TCR comes from a female BALB/c mouse given C57BL/6 T cells with graft-versus-host disease after an allogeneic hematopoietic cell transplant. The CDR3 amino acid sequence is: CASSLSRVDTQYF. The sequenced part of the CDR3 DNA is TGTGCCAGCAGTTTAAGCCGGGTAGACACCCAGTAC.